This is a list of T cell receptor beta chains from one sample in a study of T cell responses to AZD1222 COVID-19 vaccine. Clones were sequenced by immunoSEQ multiplex PCR, and TCRdb holds only the in-frame ones, with some missing. The table includes 120,000 to 150,000 clones, 70% to 90% detected once. The material was peripheral blood, obtained on day 0 of AZD1222 vaccination. Receptors originate from an adult in good health. The CDR3 runs from the conserved cysteine through the conserved F or W. A D gene is named only where the DNA matches it firmly. Not all rows give a size; the values are once, few, many and, for expanded clones, a class.

>NA|TRBJ2-3|TRBV30|NA
TGTTCTGGCGGTCGGGATACGCAGTATTTT
CSGGRDTQYF
>NA|TRBJ1-1|TRBV7-8|NA
TGTGCCAGCAGCGGTGGGATCTCAGTAAGGACTGAAGCTTTCTTT
CASSGGISVRTEAFF
>NA|TRBJ2-1|TRBV3-1/TRBV3-2|NA
TGTGCCAGCAGCAAAGGCAGTAATTATCGCAATGAGCAGTTCTTC
CASSKGSNYRNEQFF
>NA|TRBJ2-5|TRBV2|TRBD1
TGTGCCAGCAGTGGACAGGGGGAAGAGACCCAGTACTTC
CASSGQGEETQYF
>NA|TRBJ1-4|TRBV5-7|NA
TGTGCCAGCAGCCCCGGTGTTTCTGGGGCGCGGGGTAGTGAAAAACTGTTTTTT
CASSPGVSGARGSEKLFF
>NA|TRBJ2-6|TRBV6-5|NA
TGTGCCAGCTTTAAAGGGGATCTTGGGGCCAACGTCCTGACTTTC
CASFKGDLGANVLTF
>NA|TRBJ1-1|TRBV2|NA
TGTGCCAGCACTGCGGGGGATAGGAACACTGAAGCTTTCTTT
CASTAGDRNTEAFF
>NA|TRBJ2-7|TRBV6-1|NA
TGTGCCAGCAGTGAAATCGCCGGGACCTCACTTTACGAGCAGTACTTC
CASSEIAGTSLYEQYF
>few|TRBJ2-2|TRBV6-1|TRBD2
TGTGCCAGCAGTGAACTAGCGGGGGGGCCCGGGGAGCTGTTTTTT
CASSELAGGPGELFF
>once|TRBJ1-1|TRBV25-1|TRBD1
TGTGCCAGCAATAAAAAAGGAAGGGACAGTACTGAAGCTTTCTTT
CASNKKGRDSTEAFF